This TCR beta chain was captured in a study of blood T cell repertoires in COVID-19. As for the study in general: Samples came from the United States, Italy and Spain, spanning acute and convalescent COVID-19. The cDNA or gDNA used as material had been derived from T cells, B-cell-depleted T cells, or PBMCs.

Authors' methods: Reference gene primer amplification yielded estimated nucleated cell counts. Produced via immunoSEQ multiplex PCR; TCRdb's table is partial and in-frame only. D and trimming were read from the DNA, whereas the V and J calls and clone size are those reported in that table. The table includes more than 120,000 clones, around four fifths detected once. Trimming stripped 5 bases from V and 5 bases from J, with 18 bases between. CDR3 length: 15 amino acids. In germline, CDR1 is SGHTA, CDR2 FQGNSA. Sequencing was performed on peripheral blood. This chain connects TRBV7-2 to TRBJ2-5; weak D call: TRBD1 (6 bases). The sequence came from a human donor in a cohort sampled during active COVID-19. CDR3 region: CASSLLYRAWETQYF. Written as DNA, the CDR3 is TGTGCCAGCAGCCTGCTATACAGGGCGTGGGAGACCCAGTACTTC.